The 18 T cell receptor beta chains below all came from one sample that was sequenced in a study of cytomegalovirus exposure and HLA in healthy donors. 60 Vbeta and 13 Jbeta primers were used in PCR. Profiled with immunoSEQ multiplex PCR; TCRdb holds only in-frame clones, not every one. The table shows some 220,000 clones, with almost 85% occurring only once. Material: PBMCs. Receptor source: a woman aged 40 to 49 in good health and CMV-seronegative.

This chain links TRBV5-1 with TRBJ1-1, with 7 positions matching TRBD1. The CDR3 runs 14 residues. Germline V gives CDR1 SGHRS, CDR2 YFSETQ. J lost 1 base, V lost 5 bases, and 5 bases had no gene match. CDR3 amino acids: CASSPTGANTEAFF. The DNA for the CDR3 is TGCGCCAGCAGTCCTACAGGGGCGAACACTGAAGCTTTCTTT. Looking up the rest from reference TRBV5-1 and TRBJ1-1 gives the full variable domain: KAGVTQTPRYLIKTRGQQVTLSCSPISGHRSVSWYQQTPGQGLQFLFEYFSETQRNKGNFPGRFSGRQFSNSRSEMNVSTLELGDSALYLCASSPTGANTEAFFGQGTRLTVV.

The chain combines TRBV2 with TRBJ1-1; 7 nucleotides align to TRBD1. With 6 bases clipped from V and 5 bases from J, the junction kept 6 bases outside the gene matches. The CDR3 loop spans 13 amino acids. CDR1 is SNHLY, CDR2 FYNNEI, per germline. The CDR3 bases are TGTGCCAGCAGATCTGCCAGGGGGACTGAAGCTTTCTTT. As protein: CASRSARGTEAFF.

In this sample, this clone turned up once. The chain employs TRBV4-2 and TRBJ1-1; D possibly corresponds to TRBD1 (5 bases). The CDR3 consists of 12 residues. V lost 4 bases to trimming and J lost 3 bases, with 6 bases between them. CDR1 LGHNA and CDR2 YNFKEQ come from the germline V gene. This chain's CDR3 is CASSRGDTEAFF. The CDR3 DNA sequence: TGTGCCAGCAGCCGGGGGGACACTGAAGCTTTCTTT.

This clone was detected once. In DNA form, the CDR3 reads TGTGCCAGCAGCTTCCCCGGGACAGGTGTGAGAGAGACCCAGTACTTC. The encoded protein is CASSFPGTGVRETQYF. The rearrangement links TRBV2 to TRBJ2-5; 8 nucleotides match TRBD1. Trimming removed 6 bases from V and 4 bases from J; junction bases left unmatched: 13. Germline V CDR1 and CDR2: SNHLY, FYNNEI. The length of the CDR3 is 16 residues.

The chain uses TRBV30 and TRBJ1-1; D not certain. Germline V gene lookup returns CDR1 GTSNPN and CDR2 SVGIG (reference sequence). The CDR3 has 17 amino acids. Trimming pared 1 base from V and 1 base from J, leaving 19 bases between. The CDR3 DNA reads as TGTGCCTGGAGTGATTTCGGTGGGAGGCTGGGGAACACTGAAGCTTTCTTT. Residues: CAWSDFGGRLGNTEAFF.

The V and J genes are TRBV6-6 and TRBJ2-3; TRBD1 is a possible D gene (6 bases). Trimming removed 7 bases at V and 6 bases at J, with 17 bases between. The CDR3 has 14 amino acids. The germline V gene has CDR1 MNHNY and CDR2 SVGAGI (reference sequence). The CDR3 DNA follows: TGTGCCAGCACTCGACAGGACATCGGGGATACGCAGTATTTT. It encodes CASTRQDIGDTQYF.

In its sample, this clone was seen once. The chain recombines TRBV9 with TRBJ2-1; perhaps TRBD2 as D (6 bases). This CDR3 region has 17 residues. The V end lost 3 bases, the J end lost 1 base, and 17 bases lay between the germline ends. Germline CDR1 reads SGDLS; CDR2 reads YYNGEE. CDR3 coding DNA: TGTGCCAGCAGCGGACAGACTAGACAGCTTTCCTACAATGAGCAGTTCTTC. Translating gives CASSGQTRQLSYNEQFF.

The CDR3, as DNA: TGCGCCAGCAGCCTAGGACAGGGTTTCCATGAGCAGTTCTTC. Protein product: CASSLGQGFHEQFF. This chain connects TRBV5-1 to TRBJ2-1; 8 bases match TRBD1. Germline loops: CDR1 SGHRS, CDR2 YFSETQ. The V and J ends lost 4 bases and 8 bases, in that order; junction bases with no gene match: 8. The CDR3 sequence is 14 residues long.

This clone has only a few counts. This chain joins TRBV5-6 and TRBJ1-2; TRBD1 might be the D (5 bases). The germline gives CDR1 SGHDT, CDR2 YYEEEE. V gave up 4 bases and J gave up 1 base, with 11 bases separating them. The CDR3 is 14 amino acids. Written as DNA, the CDR3 is TGTGCCAGCAGCCGCAGGGTGCGTAACTATGGCTACACCTTC. It yields the protein CASSRRVRNYGYTF.

The chain joins TRBV10-3 to TRBJ2-7; unclear D gene. CDR3 size: 16 residues. Trimming removed 0 bases at V and 3 bases at J, with 15 bases between. Germline assignment: CDR1 ENHRY and CDR2 SYGVKD. As DNA, the CDR3 is TGTGCCATCAGTGAGTCCGGGTCCTACCGGTTCTACGAGCAGTACTTC. Its translation is CAISESGSYRFYEQYF.

V usage is TRBV18 and J usage is TRBJ2-1; 8 bases line up with TRBD1. With 2 bases clipped from V and 8 bases from J, the junction kept 8 bases outside the gene matches. This CDR3 region has 15 residues. Germline CDR1 KGHSH, CDR2 LQKENI. CDR3 protein: CASSPSVAGGHEQFF. CDR3 sequence (DNA): TGTGCCAGCTCACCATCGGTTGCAGGGGGCCATGAGCAGTTCTTC.

The V gene is TRBV7-6, the J gene TRBJ1-1; 7 nucleotides match TRBD1. The V gene end was trimmed by 1 base and the J gene end by 3 bases; junction bases not matched to a gene: 5. This CDR3 contains 15 residues. The germline V gene encodes CDR1 SGHVS and CDR2 FNYEAQ. This chain's CDR3 is CASSLGQGGDTEAFF. As DNA, the CDR3 is TGTGCCAGCAGCTTAGGACAGGGTGGGGACACTGAAGCTTTCTTT. Full variable domain (outside the CDR3, taken from reference TRBV7-6 and TRBJ1-1): GAGVSQSPRYKVTKRGQDVALRCDPISGHVSLYWYRQALGQGPEFLTYFNYEAQQDKSGLPNDRFSAERPEGSISTLTIQRTEQRDSAMYRCASSLGQGGDTEAFFGQGTRLTVV.

This clone has a single count. This chain links TRBV5-6 with TRBJ2-7; a weak D match, TRBD2 (6 bases). Between the trimmed V and J ends, which lost 3 bases and 1 base, there was a span of 14 bases. CDR3 length: 15 residues. In germline, CDR1 is SGHDT, CDR2 YYEEEE. CDR3 DNA sequence: TGTGCCAGCAGCTCTCTCCGGGACTTTTCCTACGAGCAGTACTTC. This sequence encodes CASSSLRDFSYEQYF. The full variable domain, rest sourced from reference TRBV5-6 and TRBJ2-7, is DAGVTQSPTHLIKTRGQQVTLRCSPKSGHDTVSWYQQALGQGPQFIFQYYEEEERQRGNFPDRFSGHQFPNYSSELNVNALLLGDSALYLCASSSLRDFSYEQYFGPGTRLTVT.

The chain uses TRBV5-1 and TRBJ2-7; 7 bases are a match to TRBD1. The CDR3 is 14 residues long. J was trimmed by 3 bases and V by 3 bases; bases with no gene match: 6. Looked up from germline, CDR1 is SGHRS and CDR2 is YFSETQ. CDR3 amino acids: CASSSTGVLYEQYF. DNA for the CDR3: TGCGCCAGCAGCTCAACAGGGGTTCTCTACGAGCAGTACTTC.

The chain joins TRBV29-1 to TRBJ1-1; no clear D. The CDR3 totals 11 residues. With 7 bases removed from V and 1 base from J, the gap between germline ends came to 7 bases. The germline V gene has CDR1 SQVTM and CDR2 ANQGSEA. For the CDR3, the DNA is TGCAGCGGGCACAGGAACACTGAAGCTTTCTTT. As protein: CSGHRNTEAFF.

V usage is TRBV5-6 and J usage is TRBJ2-7; 11 bases agree with TRBD2. Looked up from germline, CDR1 is SGHDT and CDR2 is YYEEEE. V gave up 4 bases and J gave up 0 bases; unmatched junction bases: 9. The CDR3 runs to 17 residues. The CDR3 here is CASSSLAGGSFSYEQYF. CDR3 DNA sequence: TGTGCCAGCAGCAGTCTAGCGGGGGGTTCTTTCTCCTACGAGCAGTACTTC.

The rearrangement links TRBV18 to TRBJ2-1; 11 bases line up with TRBD1. The ends lost 6 bases at V and 9 bases at J; junction bases unmatched: 7. The CDR3 sequence is 14 residues long. The germline CDR1 and CDR2 sequences are KGHSH and LQKENI. The CDR3 loop is CASSPGTGGSEQFF. The CDR3 bases are TGTGCCAGCTCCCCCGGGACAGGGGGTAGTGAGCAGTTCTTC.

The CDR3 region is CASTILAGLGNEQFF. For the CDR3, the DNA is TGTGCCAGCACCATCCTAGCGGGGTTAGGGAATGAGCAGTTCTTC. This chain uses TRBV7-8 with TRBJ2-1; 9 bases fit TRBD2. Germline V gene sequence: CDR1 SGHVS, CDR2 FQNEAQ. J lost 7 bases, V lost 7 bases, and 11 bases had no gene match. The CDR3 sequence is 15 residues long.